Sequencing of this T cell receptor (beta chain) was carried out in a study of beta chain features in type 1 diabetes. Study-level background: Investigators examined 85 million to 110 million sorted cells across all samples. Study results and limitations: The study notes PCR might favor shorter templates equally in patients and controls.

Sequencing targeted expressed TCRB transcripts, as all isolated RNA had been reverse transcribed. The assay was immunoSEQ multiplex PCR, and TCRdb's table has in-frame clones only and misses some. The repertoire consists of 620,000 or so clones, with less than 20% occurring once and the leading ten covering 0.093%. V dropped 6 bases and J dropped 0 bases, with 14 bases sitting between them. The length of the CDR3 is 15 residues. Germline CDR1 and CDR2: SGDLS and YYNGEE. This clone has more than one count but fewer than ten. Its antigen is undetermined. Sample: naive CD4+ T cells from blood. V is TRBV9 and J is TRBJ2-3; TRBD1 or TRBD2 may be the D gene (7 bases each). The receptor's source is a man younger than 30 in good health. The CDR3 region is CASTRGEGSTDTQYF. CDR3 bases: TGTGCCAGCACCAGGGGGGAGGGAAGCACAGATACGCAGTATTTT. The full variable domain, completed using reference TRBV9 and TRBJ2-3, is DSGVTQTPKHLITATGQRVTLRCSPRSGDLSVYWYQQSLDQGLQFLIQYYNGEERAKGNILERFSAQQFPDLHSELNLSSLELGDSALYFCASTRGEGSTDTQYFGPGTRLTVL.